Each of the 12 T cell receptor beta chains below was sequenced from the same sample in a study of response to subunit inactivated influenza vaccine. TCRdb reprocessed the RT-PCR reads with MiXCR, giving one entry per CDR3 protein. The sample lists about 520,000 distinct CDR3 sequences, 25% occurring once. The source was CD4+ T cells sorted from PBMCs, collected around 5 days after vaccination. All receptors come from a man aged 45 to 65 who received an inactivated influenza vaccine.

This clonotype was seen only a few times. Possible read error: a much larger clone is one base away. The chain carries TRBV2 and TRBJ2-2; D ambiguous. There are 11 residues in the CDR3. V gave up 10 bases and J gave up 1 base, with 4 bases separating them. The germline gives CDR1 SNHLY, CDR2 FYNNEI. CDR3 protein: CATRNTGELFF. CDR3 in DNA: TGTGCCACCAGGAACACCGGGGAGCTGTTTTTT.

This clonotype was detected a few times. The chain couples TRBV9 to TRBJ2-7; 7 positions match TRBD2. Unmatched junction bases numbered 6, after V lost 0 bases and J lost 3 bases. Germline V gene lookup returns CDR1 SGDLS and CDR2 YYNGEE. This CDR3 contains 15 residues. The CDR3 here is CASSVDVAGFYEQYF. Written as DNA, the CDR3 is TGTGCCAGCAGCGTAGACGTAGCGGGCTTCTACGAGCAGTACTTC.

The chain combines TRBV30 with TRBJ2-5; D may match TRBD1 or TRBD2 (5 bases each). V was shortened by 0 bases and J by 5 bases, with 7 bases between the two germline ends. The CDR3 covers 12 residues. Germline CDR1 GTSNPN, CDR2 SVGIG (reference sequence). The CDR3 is CAWSVGEETQYF. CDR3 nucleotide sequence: TGTGCCTGGAGTGTAGGGGAGGAGACCCAGTACTTC.

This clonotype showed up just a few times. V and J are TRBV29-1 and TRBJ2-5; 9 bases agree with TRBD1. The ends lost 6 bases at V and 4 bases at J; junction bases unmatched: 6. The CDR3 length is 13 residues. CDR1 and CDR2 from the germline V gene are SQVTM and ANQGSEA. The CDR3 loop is CSVSLTGGETQYF. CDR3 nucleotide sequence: TGCAGCGTGAGCCTGACAGGGGGAGAGACCCAGTACTTC.

CDR3 nucleotide sequence: TGCAGCGTCGACACCCTAGAGACCCAGTACTTC. It specifies CSVDTLETQYF. The gene calls are TRBV29-1 and TRBJ2-5; D gene uncertain. V was trimmed by 6 bases and J by 4 bases, leaving 9 bases between them. The CDR3 spans 11 residues. In germline, CDR1 is SQVTM, CDR2 ANQGSEA.

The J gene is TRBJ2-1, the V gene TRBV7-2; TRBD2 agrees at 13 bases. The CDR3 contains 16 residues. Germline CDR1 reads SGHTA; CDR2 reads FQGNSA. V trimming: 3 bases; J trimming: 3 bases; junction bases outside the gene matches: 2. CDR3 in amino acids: CASSFRLAGGYNEQFF. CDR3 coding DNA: TGTGCCAGCAGCTTCCGACTAGCGGGGGGCTACAATGAGCAGTTCTTC.

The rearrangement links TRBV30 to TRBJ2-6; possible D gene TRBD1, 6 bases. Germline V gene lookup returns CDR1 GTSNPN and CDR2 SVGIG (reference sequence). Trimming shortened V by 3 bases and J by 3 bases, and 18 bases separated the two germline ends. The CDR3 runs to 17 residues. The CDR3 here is CAWSVPTGRLGANVLTF. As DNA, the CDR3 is TGTGCCTGGAGCGTACCCACAGGGCGACTTGGGGCCAACGTCCTGACTTTC.

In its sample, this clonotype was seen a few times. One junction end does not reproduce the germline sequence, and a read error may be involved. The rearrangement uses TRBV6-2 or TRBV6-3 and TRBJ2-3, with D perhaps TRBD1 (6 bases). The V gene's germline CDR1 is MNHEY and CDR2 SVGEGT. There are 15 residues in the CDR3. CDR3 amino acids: CASSHQVKWTDAQYF. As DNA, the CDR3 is TGTGCCAGCAGCCACCAGGTGAAGTGGACAGATGCGCAGTATTTT.

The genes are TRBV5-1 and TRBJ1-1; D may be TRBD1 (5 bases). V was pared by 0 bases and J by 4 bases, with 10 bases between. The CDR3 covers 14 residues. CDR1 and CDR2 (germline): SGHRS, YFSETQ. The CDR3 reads CASSLGGIGTEAFF. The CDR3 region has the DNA TGCGCCAGCAGCTTGGGGGGCATAGGCACTGAAGCTTTCTTT.

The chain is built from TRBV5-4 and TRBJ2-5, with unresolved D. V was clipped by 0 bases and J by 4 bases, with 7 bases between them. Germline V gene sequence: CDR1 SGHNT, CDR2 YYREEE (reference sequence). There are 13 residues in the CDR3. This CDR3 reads CASSLVSRETQYF. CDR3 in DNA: TGTGCCAGCAGCTTGGTTAGTCGAGAGACCCAGTACTTC.

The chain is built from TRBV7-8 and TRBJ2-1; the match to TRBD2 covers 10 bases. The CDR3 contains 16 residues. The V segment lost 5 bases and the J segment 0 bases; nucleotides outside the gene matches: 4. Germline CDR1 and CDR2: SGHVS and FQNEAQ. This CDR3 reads CASSPGLAASYNEQFF. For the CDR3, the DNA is TGTGCCAGCAGCCCAGGACTAGCGGCCTCCTACAATGAGCAGTTCTTC.

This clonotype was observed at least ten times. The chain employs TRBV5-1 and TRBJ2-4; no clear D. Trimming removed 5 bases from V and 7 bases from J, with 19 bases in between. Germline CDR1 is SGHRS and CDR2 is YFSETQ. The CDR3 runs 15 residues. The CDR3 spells CASRALGPQKNIQYF. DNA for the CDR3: TGCGCCAGCAGAGCGTTAGGGCCCCAAAAGAACATTCAGTACTTC.